Only a few counts were recorded for the clone carrying this T cell receptor (beta chain). Its antigen is undetermined. These data originate in a study of T cell repertoires in cytomegalovirus infection. TCRdb re-derived calls from the reads in MiXCR, one entry per CDR3 protein. The table includes about 110,000 distinct CDR3 sequences, 10% detected once. There are 16 residues in the CDR3. J lost 6 bases, V lost 2 bases, and 7 bases had no gene match. From germline, CDR1 is LGHDT and CDR2 YNNKEL (reference sequence). The rearrangement links TRBV3-1 to TRBJ2-1, with 10 positions matching TRBD2. Material: PBMCs, sequenced either directly or after in vitro stimulation (not recorded which). The sequence was obtained from a human donor in good health (CMV status not recorded). Some clones in this sample may be carry-over from other donors' samples. CDR3 protein: CASSQTAGGPPNEQFF. For the CDR3, the DNA is TGTGCCAGCAGCCAAACAGCGGGAGGGCCCCCCAATGAGCAGTTCTTC.